This T cell receptor (beta chain) was profiled in a study of T cell responses to AZD1222 COVID-19 vaccine. Study results and limitations: Close to half of all spike-specific TCRs reportedly target regions of the variants that are unmutated. Two AZD1222 administrations were followed by greater Spike-specific TCR breadth and depth. Spike was spanned by vaccine-associated CD4 TCRs, with dominance at 160-218 and 743-854. Females made up more of the donors, who were largely white British, and clonal diversity may have come out too low.

This clone has just a few counts. The antigen is undetermined. Only in-frame clones appear in the TCRdb table, and some are missing; sequencing was by immunoSEQ multiplex PCR. This sample has around 120,000 clones, with around nine tenths found just once. The germline gives CDR1 SEHNR, CDR2 FQNEAQ (reference sequence). V was clipped by 1 base and J by 4 bases, with 7 bases between them. The CDR3 is 13 residues long. This TCR derives from an adult in good health. Here the sequenced sample was peripheral blood, taken on day 0 of MenACWY control vaccination. The rearrangement uses TRBV7-9 and TRBJ1-1; possibly TRBD1 for D (5 bases). CDR3 coding DNA: TGTGCCAGCAGCTTAGTCGACAGCACTGAAGCTTTCTTT. This sequence encodes CASSLVDSTEAFF.